The rows below give T cell receptor beta chains drawn from one sample of a study of technical replicates of blood from several donors. Data came from immunoSEQ multiplex PCR; TCRdb stores just in-frame clones and leaves some out. This table holds roughly 56,000 clones, 87% found once. The sample was PBMCs. These receptors originate from a human donor in good health. Some clones in this sample may be carry-over from other donors' samples. The CDR3 runs from the conserved cysteine through the conserved F or W. Each record gives: V gene, D gene, clone size, J gene, CDR3 protein, CDR3 DNA. A D gene is named only where the DNA matches it firmly. The size field is filled for only some rows; it gives once, few, many or a size class.

V gene: TRBV27
D gene: TRBD1
clone size: .
J gene: TRBJ1-1
CDR3 protein: CASSARDRGMNTEAFF
CDR3 DNA: TGTGCCAGCAGTGCCCGGGACAGGGGCATGAACACTGAAGCTTTCTTT

V gene: TRBV5-1
D gene: TRBD1
clone size: .
J gene: TRBJ2-5
CDR3 protein: CASSNPQGAEETQYF
CDR3 DNA: TGCGCCAGCAGTAACCCACAGGGGGCGGAAGAGACCCAGTACTTC

V gene: TRBV29-1
D gene: .
clone size: .
J gene: TRBJ1-2
CDR3 protein: CSARGFRGNYGYTF
CDR3 DNA: TGCAGCGCCAGAGGGTTCAGGGGTAACTATGGCTACACCTTC

V gene: TRBV30
D gene: .
clone size: .
J gene: TRBJ2-3
CDR3 protein: CAWSVEALKDTQYF
CDR3 DNA: TGTGCCTGGAGTGTAGAGGCCTTAAAAGATACGCAGTATTTT

V gene: TRBV11-3
D gene: TRBD2
clone size: .
J gene: TRBJ2-1
CDR3 protein: CASSSSGGALGEQFF
CDR3 DNA: TGTGCCAGCAGCTCTAGCGGGGGGGCTCTAGGGGAGCAGTTCTTC

V gene: TRBV7-2
D gene: .
clone size: .
J gene: TRBJ1-1
CDR3 protein: CASSPGGQLTLEAFF
CDR3 DNA: TGTGCCAGCAGCCCCGGCGGACAACTAACATTAGAAGCTTTCTTT

V gene: TRBV4-3
D gene: .
clone size: .
J gene: TRBJ1-1
CDR3 protein: CASSQDRANTEAFF
CDR3 DNA: TGCGCCAGCAGCCAAGACAGGGCGAACACTGAAGCTTTCTTT

V gene: TRBV27
D gene: TRBD1
clone size: .
J gene: TRBJ1-2
CDR3 protein: CASSSDRDREGHGYTF
CDR3 DNA: TGTGCCAGCAGTAGTGATCGGGACAGGGAGGGCCATGGCTACACCTTC

V gene: TRBV7-3
D gene: .
clone size: .
J gene: TRBJ1-1
CDR3 protein: CASGLSGTLTGTEAFF
CDR3 DNA: TGTGCCAGCGGATTGTCCGGAACCCTCACGGGAACTGAAGCTTTCTTT

V gene: TRBV19
D gene: .
clone size: few
J gene: TRBJ1-1
CDR3 protein: CATRDGGFSKSEAFF
CDR3 DNA: TGTGCCACCCGGGACGGAGGGTTTTCTAAGTCTGAAGCTTTCTTT

V gene: TRBV7-2
D gene: .
clone size: .
J gene: TRBJ2-7
CDR3 protein: CASSYSAGDYEQYF
CDR3 DNA: TGTGCCAGCAGCTACTCAGCGGGCGACTACGAGCAGTACTTC

V gene: TRBV9
D gene: TRBD1
clone size: .
J gene: TRBJ1-2
CDR3 protein: CASSVSTGGSYGYTF
CDR3 DNA: TGTGCCAGCAGCGTAAGCACAGGGGGTAGCTATGGCTACACCTTC

V gene: TRBV6-5
D gene: .
clone size: .
J gene: TRBJ1-1
CDR3 protein: CASGRRAEAFF
CDR3 DNA: TGTGCCAGCGGTCGTCGAGCTGAAGCTTTCTTT

V gene: TRBV5-3
D gene: TRBD1
clone size: .
J gene: TRBJ1-6
CDR3 protein: CARSSGQGYNSPLHF
CDR3 DNA: TGTGCCAGAAGCTCGGGACAGGGTTATAATTCACCCCTCCACTTT

V gene: TRBV19
D gene: TRBD1
clone size: .
J gene: TRBJ1-1
CDR3 protein: CASSPLGTVRTEAFF
CDR3 DNA: TGTGCCAGTAGTCCCCTCGGGACAGTTCGGACTGAAGCTTTCTTT

V gene: TRBV28
D gene: TRBD2
clone size: .
J gene: TRBJ2-7
CDR3 protein: CASGLAGGSQVEQYF
CDR3 DNA: TGTGCCAGCGGACTAGCGGGAGGGTCACAGGTCGAGCAGTACTTC

V gene: TRBV4-1
D gene: .
clone size: medium-sized
J gene: TRBJ1-6
CDR3 protein: CASSLTGGRVSPLHF
CDR3 DNA: TGCGCCAGCAGCCTCACCGGGGGGAGGGTCTCACCCCTCCACTTT

V gene: TRBV13
D gene: TRBD2
clone size: .
J gene: TRBJ2-3
CDR3 protein: CASSPSSGASTDTQYF
CDR3 DNA: TGTGCCAGCAGCCCATCTAGCGGGGCTAGCACAGATACGCAGTATTTT

V gene: TRBV10-3
D gene: .
clone size: few
J gene: TRBJ1-1
CDR3 protein: CAISPEGGNTEAFF
CDR3 DNA: TGTGCCATCAGCCCCGAGGGAGGGAACACTGAAGCTTTCTTT

V gene: TRBV14
D gene: TRBD1
clone size: .
J gene: TRBJ1-2
CDR3 protein: CASRDRTGRGGYTF
CDR3 DNA: TGTGCCAGCAGGGATCGGACAGGGCGAGGAGGCTACACCTTC

V gene: TRBV4-1
D gene: .
clone size: few
J gene: TRBJ2-7
CDR3 protein: CASSQAGRYEQYF
CDR3 DNA: TGCGCCAGCAGCCAAGCGGGTCGTTACGAGCAGTACTTC

V gene: TRBV5-1
D gene: .
clone size: .
J gene: TRBJ2-5
CDR3 protein: CASSSEGGHGETQYF
CDR3 DNA: TGCGCCAGCAGCTCTGAGGGGGGGCACGGTGAGACCCAGTACTTC

V gene: TRBV7-3
D gene: .
clone size: .
J gene: TRBJ1-2
CDR3 protein: CASGAWGYTF
CDR3 DNA: TGTGCCAGCGGAGCGTGGGGCTACACCTTC

V gene: TRBV7-8
D gene: .
clone size: .
J gene: TRBJ2-3
CDR3 protein: CASSPLLGGPITDTQYF
CDR3 DNA: TGTGCCAGCAGCCCCCTCTTGGGGGGTCCAATCACAGATACGCAGTATTTT

V gene: TRBV25-1
D gene: TRBD2
clone size: .
J gene: TRBJ2-1
CDR3 protein: CASSPPGLAGALEQFF
CDR3 DNA: TGTGCCAGCAGTCCTCCGGGACTAGCGGGAGCCCTTGAGCAGTTCTTC

V gene: TRBV4-1
D gene: .
clone size: .
J gene: TRBJ2-2
CDR3 protein: CASSQDGGMPRGELFF
CDR3 DNA: TGCGCCAGCAGCCAAGATGGAGGGATGCCGAGGGGGGAGCTGTTTTTT

V gene: TRBV5-1
D gene: .
clone size: .
J gene: TRBJ2-1
CDR3 protein: CASSTTTANNEQFF
CDR3 DNA: TGCGCCAGCAGCACGACGACAGCAAACAATGAGCAGTTCTTC

V gene: TRBV11-2
D gene: TRBD2
clone size: .
J gene: TRBJ2-1
CDR3 protein: CASAIGAGGLDEQFF
CDR3 DNA: TGTGCCAGCGCAATAGGGGCGGGAGGGCTGGATGAGCAGTTCTTC

V gene: TRBV21-1
D gene: .
clone size: once
J gene: TRBJ2-1
CDR3 protein: CASSKALLRGNEQFF
CDR3 DNA: TGTGCCAGCAGCAAAGCGCTTTTAAGGGGCAATGAGCAGTTCTTC

V gene: TRBV6-5
D gene: TRBD2
clone size: .
J gene: TRBJ2-5
CDR3 protein: CASSLLAGPEETQYF
CDR3 DNA: TGTGCCAGCAGTTTACTAGCGGGACCGGAGGAGACCCAGTACTTC

V gene: TRBV6-5
D gene: TRBD2
clone size: .
J gene: TRBJ2-3
CDR3 protein: CASSYVRGGYTQYF
CDR3 DNA: TGTGCCAGCAGTTACGTGCGGGGGGGGTATACGCAGTATTTT

V gene: TRBV5-4
D gene: TRBD2
clone size: .
J gene: TRBJ2-3
CDR3 protein: CASSGAGAPADTQYF
CDR3 DNA: TGTGCCAGCAGCGGAGCGGGGGCCCCCGCAGATACGCAGTATTTT

V gene: TRBV13
D gene: .
clone size: few
J gene: TRBJ1-2
CDR3 protein: CASTSRTEGGYTF
CDR3 DNA: TGTGCCAGCACCTCCAGGACAGAAGGAGGCTACACCTTC

V gene: TRBV4-1
D gene: TRBD2
clone size: .
J gene: TRBJ2-7
CDR3 protein: CASSHRTSGSYEQYF
CDR3 DNA: TGCGCCAGCAGCCACCGGACTAGCGGGAGCTACGAGCAGTACTTC

V gene: TRBV30
D gene: .
clone size: .
J gene: TRBJ1-2
CDR3 protein: CGGGKGYGYTF
CDR3 DNA: TGTGGCGGGGGGAAAGGCTATGGCTACACCTTC

V gene: TRBV12-5
D gene: TRBD1
clone size: .
J gene: TRBJ2-3
CDR3 protein: CASGLQTGPQYF
CDR3 DNA: TGTGCTAGTGGTCTACAGACAGGGCCGCAGTATTTT

V gene: TRBV5-6
D gene: .
clone size: .
J gene: TRBJ1-1
CDR3 protein: CASSLGREAFF
CDR3 DNA: TGTGCCAGCAGCTTGGGGAGGGAAGCTTTCTTT

V gene: TRBV2
D gene: TRBD1
clone size: .
J gene: TRBJ2-7
CDR3 protein: CASSKDRGLHEQYF
CDR3 DNA: TGTGCCAGCAGTAAGGACAGGGGGCTGCACGAGCAGTACTTC

V gene: TRBV7-6
D gene: TRBD1
clone size: .
J gene: TRBJ2-7
CDR3 protein: CASSLGTGGAPGEQYF
CDR3 DNA: TGTGCCAGCAGCCTTGGGACAGGGGGCGCCCCGGGGGAGCAGTACTTC

V gene: TRBV6-5
D gene: .
clone size: .
J gene: TRBJ2-5
CDR3 protein: CASSLRGAQETQYF
CDR3 DNA: TGTGCCAGCAGCCTCCGTGGAGCCCAAGAGACCCAGTACTTC

V gene: TRBV6-5
D gene: TRBD2
clone size: once
J gene: TRBJ2-3
CDR3 protein: CASRSSGGTQYF
CDR3 DNA: TGTGCCAGCAGAAGCAGCGGGGGAACGCAGTATTTT

V gene: TRBV7-2
D gene: TRBD2
clone size: .
J gene: TRBJ2-4
CDR3 protein: CASSLVAGGNKNIQYF
CDR3 DNA: TGTGCCAGCAGCTTAGTCGCGGGGGGGAACAAAAACATTCAGTACTTC

V gene: TRBV5-8
D gene: .
clone size: .
J gene: TRBJ2-5
CDR3 protein: CASSLGKGVPQETQYF
CDR3 DNA: TGTGCCAGCAGCTTGGGAAAAGGGGTTCCCCAAGAGACCCAGTACTTC

V gene: TRBV2
D gene: .
clone size: .
J gene: TRBJ1-3
CDR3 protein: CASSADSSSGNTIYF
CDR3 DNA: TGTGCCAGCAGCGCCGACAGTTCCTCTGGAAACACCATATATTTT

V gene: TRBV7-3
D gene: .
clone size: .
J gene: TRBJ1-6
CDR3 protein: CASSLNRDNSPLHF
CDR3 DNA: TGTGCCAGCAGCTTGAACAGGGATAATTCACCCCTCCACTTT

V gene: TRBV27
D gene: .
clone size: .
J gene: TRBJ2-3
CDR3 protein: CASSSPLGLKLSTDTQYF
CDR3 DNA: TGTGCCAGCAGTTCGCCCCTGGGACTTAAACTTAGCACAGATACGCAGTATTTT

V gene: TRBV19
D gene: .
clone size: .
J gene: TRBJ2-2
CDR3 protein: CASSIGAGANTGELFF
CDR3 DNA: TGTGCCAGTAGTATAGGGGCAGGGGCAAACACCGGGGAGCTGTTTTTT

V gene: TRBV30
D gene: .
clone size: .
J gene: TRBJ2-2
CDR3 protein: CAWVSGMVGELFF
CDR3 DNA: TGTGCCTGGGTCTCAGGGATGGTAGGGGAGCTGTTTTTT

V gene: TRBV10-3
D gene: .
clone size: .
J gene: TRBJ1-2
CDR3 protein: CAITPDGGYGYTF
CDR3 DNA: TGTGCCATCACCCCGGACGGGGGATATGGCTACACCTTC

V gene: TRBV25-1
D gene: .
clone size: .
J gene: TRBJ1-1
CDR3 protein: CATRDITEAFF
CDR3 DNA: TGTGCCACCCGGGACATCACTGAAGCTTTCTTT

V gene: TRBV30
D gene: TRBD1
clone size: .
J gene: TRBJ2-2
CDR3 protein: CAWKGTGLGELFF
CDR3 DNA: TGTGCCTGGAAGGGGACAGGTTTGGGGGAGCTGTTTTTT

V gene: TRBV14
D gene: .
clone size: .
J gene: TRBJ2-5
CDR3 protein: CASSQRGNKETQYF
CDR3 DNA: TGTGCCAGCAGCCAACGGGGAAACAAAGAGACCCAGTACTTC

V gene: TRBV10-1
D gene: .
clone size: few
J gene: TRBJ1-2
CDR3 protein: CASSVLVSGYGYTF
CDR3 DNA: TGCGCCAGCAGTGTCTTAGTGTCAGGCTATGGCTACACCTTC

V gene: TRBV10-3
D gene: .
clone size: .
J gene: TRBJ2-7
CDR3 protein: CAISDRNLYYEQYF
CDR3 DNA: TGTGCCATTTCCGACAGGAATCTTTATTACGAGCAGTACTTC

V gene: TRBV19
D gene: .
clone size: .
J gene: TRBJ2-1
CDR3 protein: CASRPPGSYNEQFF
CDR3 DNA: TGTGCCAGTAGGCCCCCCGGCTCCTACAATGAGCAGTTCTTC

V gene: TRBV7-8
D gene: .
clone size: .
J gene: TRBJ2-2
CDR3 protein: CASRLQGTGELFF
CDR3 DNA: TGTGCCAGCAGACTTCAGGGGACCGGGGAGCTGTTTTTT